The 11 T cell receptor beta chains reported below all come from one sample, sequenced in a study of OX40 agonist ivuxolimab in advanced cancers. TCRdb's copy holds only in-frame clones and misses some; the assay was immunoSEQ multiplex PCR. Of fewer than 14,000 clones listed, 65% to 75% are singletons. Sequenced here: CD4+ or CD8+ T cells sorted from blood, sampled in a trial of the OX40 agonist ivuxolimab. The receptor source for this set is an adult with an advanced solid tumor such as melanoma, head and neck, liver or kidney cancer.

This clone is a singleton in its sample. The chain uses TRBV5-4 and TRBJ1-4, with D unresolved. The germline V and J ends were trimmed by 6 bases and 1 base, with 16 bases remaining between them. The germline gives CDR1 SGHNT, CDR2 YYREEE (reference sequence). This CDR3 has 16 amino acids. The CDR3 nucleotides read TGTGCCAGCACCACGTGGCACGAGGAAACTAATGAAAAACTGTTTTTT. It encodes CASTTWHEETNEKLFF.

This rearrangement joins TRBV7-6 to TRBJ2-6; D is perhaps TRBD2 (5 bases). The CDR3 extends over 16 amino acids. Trimming took 1 base from V and 2 from J, leaving 9 bases between them. From germline, CDR1 is SGHVS and CDR2 FNYEAQ. CDR3 in amino acids: CASSLVTGTGANVLTF. CDR3 coding DNA: TGTGCCAGCAGCTTAGTGACGGGAACTGGGGCCAACGTCCTGACTTTC.

The chain has TRBV28 and TRBJ2-2; D may be TRBD1 (5 bases). Germline lookup yields CDR1 MDHEN and CDR2 SYDVKM. This CDR3 region has 14 residues. Trimming shortened V by 10 bases and J by 2 bases, and 14 bases separated the two germline ends. The CDR3 DNA reads as TGTGCCACCAGAGGACACACTAACACCGGGGAGCTGTTTTTT. Protein sequence: CATRGHTNTGELFF.

The rearrangement links TRBV7-9 to TRBJ1-1, with D uncertain. This CDR3 comprises 15 residues. Looked up from germline, CDR1 is SEHNR and CDR2 is FQNEAQ (reference sequence). Deletions cut 1 base from V and 2 bases from J, with 11 bases between. The CDR3 spells CASSLGFGVNTEAFF. DNA for the CDR3: TGTGCCAGCAGCTTAGGGTTCGGGGTTAACACTGAAGCTTTCTTT.

This clone showed up just a few times. The gene calls are TRBV18 and TRBJ2-1; D is perhaps TRBD2 (5 bases). CDR1 KGHSH and CDR2 LQKENI come from the germline V gene. The CDR3 contains 13 residues. V lost 3 bases and J lost 5, with 8 bases in between. DNA of the CDR3: TGTGCCAGCTCACCGCGGGCAAACAATGAGCAGTTCTTC. This codes for CASSPRANNEQFF.

This clone was observed many times. Other DNA sequences within the sample encode an identical CDR3. The V call is TRBV6-1, the J call TRBJ2-7; D tentatively fits TRBD1 or TRBD2 (5 bases each). Germline V gene sequence: CDR1 MNHNS, CDR2 SASEGT. This CDR3 region has 13 residues. V dropped 10 bases and J dropped 2 bases, with 15 bases sitting between them. The CDR3 coding sequence is TGTGCCACCCTGGGGCAGGGAGCCTACGAGCAGTACTTC. This translates into CATLGQGAYEQYF.

For the CDR3, the DNA is TGTGCCTGGAGTGGAGTGACTAGCGGGAGCATTTACAATGAGCAGTTCTTC. It specifies CAWSGVTSGSIYNEQFF. V is TRBV30 and J is TRBJ2-1; 12 positions agree with TRBD2. Germline CDR1 and CDR2: GTSNPN and SVGIG (reference sequence). Trimming at V came to 1 base and at J to 4 bases, leaving 8 bases not matched to a gene. The CDR3 extends over 17 amino acids.

By share of the sample, this clone is medium-sized (0.01 to 0.1%). CDR3 nucleotide sequence: TGCGCCAGCAGCAGAACAGGTTCAACTAATGAAAAACTGTTTTTT. Translation gives CASSRTGSTNEKLFF. This sequence joins TRBV4-3 and TRBJ1-4; tentative D call: TRBD1 (5 bases). The CDR3 is made up of 15 amino acids. Trimming cost V 5 bases and J 0 bases, with 10 bases left between them. Germline CDR1 is LGHNA and CDR2 is YSLEER.

The V gene is TRBV5-8, the J gene TRBJ1-2; no definite D call. The CDR3 has 13 amino acids. The V and J ends lost 3 bases and 8 bases respectively, with 14 bases between them. Per the germline V gene, CDR1 is SGHTS and CDR2 is YDEGEE. CDR3 in DNA: TGTGCCAGCAGCTGGTCGGCTGCCAGCGGCTACACCTTC. Translating it yields CASSWSAASGYTF.

This clone is labeled medium-sized (0.01 to 0.1%). This rearrangement joins TRBV2 to TRBJ2-1; 8 bases agree with TRBD2. The CDR3 spans 16 residues. The J segment lost 0 bases and the V segment lost 6 bases, leaving 7 bases of the junction unmatched. Germline V gene sequence: CDR1 SNHLY, CDR2 FYNNEI. CDR3 sequence reads: CASSPKRESSYNEQFF. The DNA for the CDR3 is TGTGCCAGCAGCCCAAAGCGGGAGAGCTCCTACAATGAGCAGTTCTTC.

The chain couples TRBV4-2 to TRBJ1-2; no firm D call. Per germline, CDR1 LGHNA and CDR2 YNFKEQ. This CDR3 is 12 amino acids long. V was shortened by 7 bases and J by 2 bases, with 8 bases between the two germline ends. CDR3 region: CASMGQNYGYTF. The CDR3 DNA is TGTGCCAGCATGGGCCAAAACTATGGCTACACCTTC.